This TCR beta chain emerged from a study of blood T cell repertoires in COVID-19. Study context: Sources were T cells, B-cell-depleted T cells, or PBMCs; the material itself was cDNA or gDNA.

Per the authors' pipeline: From reference gene primer amplification, estimates of nucleated cell counts were derived. Sequencing was performed with immunoSEQ multiplex PCR; in TCRdb, only in-frame clones are kept and a portion is missing. The V and J calls and the clone size are those of that table, but D and trimming were determined from the DNA. Of hundreds of thousands of clones listed, approximately 86% are singletons. Trimming shortened V by 0 bases and J by 1 base, and 6 bases separated the two germline ends. From germline, CDR1 is SGHNT and CDR2 YENEEA. The CDR3 consists of 14 residues. Followed over time, Seattle patients had been enrolled while infection was active.

The clonotype was recovered from a woman in her sixties or seventies with COVID-19, enrolled during active disease. The sample taken for sequencing was peripheral blood. The V call is TRBV11-3, the J call TRBJ2-5; D gene uncertain. CDR3 coding DNA: TGTGCCAGCAGCTTAGAGGGCAGCCAAGAGACCCAGTACTTC. Protein sequence: CASSLEGSQETQYF.